This TCR beta chain came from a study of CD8 T cells in ankylosing spondylitis. Study results and caveats: Disease-linked clones displayed a CD8+ phenotype and appeared relatively rarely in peripheral blood. Enrichment of disease-linked clones was reportedly significant in matched ankylosing spondylitis synovial fluid. There was a TCR beta motif, made of fewer than 10 highly homologous variants, that appeared characteristic of ankylosing spondylitis blood. Earlier authors reported some of these motif variants in reactive arthritis synovial fluid and blood.

The table lists this clonotype with many counts. Antigen: not known. Germline assignment: CDR1 LGHNA and CDR2 YSLEER. This CDR3 is built from 16 residues. The V end was cut by 0 bases, the J end by 2 bases, with 13 bases between. Generation of TCR beta libraries employed quantitative 5'-RACE incorporating molecular barcodes. Each CDR3 protein gets one entry after TCRdb re-called the 5' RACE reads with MiXCR. The sample consists of approximately 520,000 distinct CDR3 sequences, about 5.2% of them appearing once. Source material: blood, either unsorted or a sorted T cell fraction (not recorded which). This receptor was obtained from a male donor with ankylosing spondylitis. V gene TRBV4-3 combines with J gene TRBJ1-1; D may be TRBD1 (5 bases). The CDR3 sequence is CASSQDRGGINTEAFF. As DNA, the CDR3 is TGCGCCAGCAGCCAAGATCGCGGGGGAATTAACACTGAAGCTTTCTTT.